Below are 9 T cell receptor beta chains sequenced from a single sample in a study of blood T cells in healthy people across ages. The second PCR ran about 6 to 12 cycles with a sample-barcoded 5' primer and J-beta primers. TCRdb called the 5' RACE reads again in MiXCR, with one record for every CDR3 protein. The sample comprises some 780,000 distinct CDR3 sequences, 56% of which are singletons, and about 26% rests with the top ten. The sequenced sample was blood. The source is a man aged 35-49 years in good health.

This clonotype was seen a single time. V is TRBV20-1 and J is TRBJ2-5; D call uncertain. V gave up 0 bases and J gave up 2 bases, with 16 bases separating them. The germline V gene has CDR1 DFQATT and CDR2 SNEGSKA (reference sequence). This CDR3 is 16 amino acids long. The CDR3 sequence is CSARDPPEVDQETQYF. The CDR3 bases are TGCAGTGCTAGAGATCCGCCCGAGGTTGATCAAGAGACCCAGTACTTC.

This clonotype was observed a few times. This chain connects TRBV20-1 to TRBJ2-7; D remains unclear. CDR3 length: 14 amino acids. V lost 0 bases to trimming and J lost 6 bases, with 15 bases between them. Looked up from germline, CDR1 is DFQATT and CDR2 is SNEGSKA (reference sequence). The CDR3 loop is CSAREGNSEREQYF. The CDR3 DNA follows: TGCAGTGCTAGAGAGGGGAACTCGGAGCGCGAGCAGTACTTC.

V is TRBV20-1 and J is TRBJ1-2; D is perhaps TRBD1 (6 bases). The V and J ends lost 3 bases and 8 bases respectively, with 16 bases between them. The germline CDR1 and CDR2 sequences are DFQATT and SNEGSKA (reference sequence). There are 13 residues in the CDR3. CDR3 sequence reads: CSARPLLGHGYTF. As DNA, the CDR3 is TGCAGTGCTAGGCCTCTGCTGGGACACGGCTACACCTTC.

The chain uses TRBV7-9 and TRBJ2-5; 9 bases are shared with TRBD1. CDR3 length equals 17 residues. Unmatched junction bases numbered 11, after V lost 5 bases and J lost 1 base. Germline V gene data show CDR1 as SEHNR and CDR2 as FQNEAQ (reference sequence). CDR3 region: CASSLLTGGRSQETQYF. For the CDR3, the DNA is TGTGCCAGCAGCCTACTGACAGGGGGACGTTCCCAAGAGACCCAGTACTTC. The whole variable domain, filled in from reference TRBV7-9 and TRBJ2-5, reads DTGVSQNPRHKITKRGQNVTFRCDPISEHNRLYWYRQTLGQGPEFLTYFQNEAQLEKSRLLSDRFSAERPKGSFSTLEIQRTEQGDSAMYLCASSLLTGGRSQETQYFGPGTRLLVL.

This chain joins TRBV6-1 and TRBJ1-2; a weak D match, TRBD1 (5 bases). The germline V gene has CDR1 MNHNS and CDR2 SASEGT. This CDR3 has 14 residues. Trimming removed 3 bases from V and 2 bases from J, with 10 bases in between. CDR3 in amino acids: CASSEGPGNYGYTF. Written as DNA, the CDR3 is TGTGCCAGCAGTGAGGGGCCGGGGAACTATGGCTACACCTTC.

This clonotype appeared once. V gene TRBV27 combines with J gene TRBJ2-3; TRBD2 aligns across 14 bases. The CDR3 length is 18 residues. The ends lost 5 bases at V and 3 bases at J; junction bases unmatched: 10. CDR1 MNHEY and CDR2 SMNVEV come from the germline V gene (reference sequence). CDR3 sequence reads: CASSTRLAGGLMTDTQYF. The CDR3 nucleotides read TGTGCCAGCAGTACCCGACTAGCGGGGGGGCTCATGACAGATACGCAGTATTTT.

The CDR3 here is CASRQTNTGELFF. CDR3 in DNA: TGTGCCAGCAGACAGACGAACACCGGGGAGCTGTTTTTT. The chain is built from TRBV6-2 or TRBV6-3 and TRBJ2-2; no definite D call. Per germline, CDR1 MNHEY and CDR2 SVGEGT. This CDR3 has 13 residues. V gave up 6 bases and J gave up 0 bases, with 5 bases separating them.

DNA of the CDR3: TGTGCCAGTCAACCGGGAGCGCGCGAGCAGTACTTC. Its protein product is CASQPGAREQYF. The J gene is TRBJ2-7, the V gene TRBV6-2 or TRBV6-3, with D possibly TRBD2 on 6 matching bases. Trimming took off 9 bases at V and 6 bases at J, with 15 bases between the two ends. There are 12 residues in the CDR3. Per the germline V gene, CDR1 is MNHEY and CDR2 is SVGEGT.

The V call is TRBV10-3, the J call TRBJ2-1, with 7 bases fitting TRBD2. CDR3 size: 16 residues. J gave up 7 bases and V 6 bases, and 15 bases lay outside the gene matches. The germline V gene encodes CDR1 ENHRY and CDR2 SYGVKD. CDR3 nucleotides: TGTGCCATCAGAGACTTGGCCGGGGGAGGGAAAAATGAGCAGTTCTTC. It specifies CAIRDLAGGGKNEQFF.